Detailed here is one T cell receptor beta chain. Antigen: not known. The assay was immunoSEQ multiplex PCR, and TCRdb's table has in-frame clones only and misses some. The table has 35,000 to 50,000 clones, 93% seen once; the top ten hold 20% to 25%. This entry belongs to a study of graft-versus-host responses after intestinal transplantation. The V and J ends lost 4 bases and 0 bases, in that order; junction bases with no gene match: 4. Germline CDR1 MGHRA, CDR2 YSYEKL. The CDR3 has 16 amino acids. The genes are TRBV4-1 and TRBJ1-1; 11 nucleotides align to TRBD1. The sample here was unstimulated CD8+ T cells sorted from spleen or lymph node cells, taken before transplant. This clonotype was sampled from a human donor who was the organ donor for an intestinal transplant. The CDR3 coding sequence is TGCGCCAGCAGCCTACGGACAGGGGGCATGAACACTGAAGCTTTCTTT. This sequence encodes CASSLRTGGMNTEAFF.